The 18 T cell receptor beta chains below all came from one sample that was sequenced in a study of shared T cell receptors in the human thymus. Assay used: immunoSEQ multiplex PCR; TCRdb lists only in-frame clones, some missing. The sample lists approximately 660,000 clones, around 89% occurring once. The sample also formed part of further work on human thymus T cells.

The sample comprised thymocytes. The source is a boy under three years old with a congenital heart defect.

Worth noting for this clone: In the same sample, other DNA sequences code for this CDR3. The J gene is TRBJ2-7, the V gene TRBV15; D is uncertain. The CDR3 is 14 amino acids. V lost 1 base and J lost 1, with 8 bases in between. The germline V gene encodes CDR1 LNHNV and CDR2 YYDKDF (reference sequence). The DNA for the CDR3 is TGTGCCACCAGCAGAGGTGGTAGTTCCTACGAGCAGTACTTC. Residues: CATSRGGSSYEQYF.

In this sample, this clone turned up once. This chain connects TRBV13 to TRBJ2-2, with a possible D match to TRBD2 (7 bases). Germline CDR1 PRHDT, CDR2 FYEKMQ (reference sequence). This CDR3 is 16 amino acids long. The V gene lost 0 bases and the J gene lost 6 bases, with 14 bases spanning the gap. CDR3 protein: CASSLGRGGGPGELFF. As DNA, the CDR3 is TGTGCCAGCAGCTTAGGCCGAGGGGGAGGGCCCGGGGAGCTGTTTTTT.

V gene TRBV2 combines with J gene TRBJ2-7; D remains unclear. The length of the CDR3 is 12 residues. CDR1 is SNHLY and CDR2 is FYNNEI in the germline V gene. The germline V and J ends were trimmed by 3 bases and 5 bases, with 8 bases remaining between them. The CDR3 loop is CASSEVVDEQYF. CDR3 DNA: TGTGCCAGCAGTGAGGTAGTCGACGAGCAGTACTTC.

CDR3 DNA sequence: TGTGCCAGCAGTTTAAGCGGGAGCGGCTACAATGAGCAGTTCTTC. Protein product: CASSLSGSGYNEQFF. The chain recombines TRBV27 with TRBJ2-1; TRBD2 agrees at 8 bases. Germline assignment: CDR1 MNHEY and CDR2 SMNVEV (reference sequence). CDR3 length: 15 residues. V lost 2 bases and J lost 3; bases outside the gene matches: 3.

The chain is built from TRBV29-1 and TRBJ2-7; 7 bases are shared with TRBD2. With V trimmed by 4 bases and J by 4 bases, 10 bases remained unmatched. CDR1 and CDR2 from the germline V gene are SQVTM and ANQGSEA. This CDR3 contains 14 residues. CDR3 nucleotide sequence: TGCAGCGTTGGTCTTGGGGCGGGAGCGTACGAGCAGTACTTC. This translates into CSVGLGAGAYEQYF.

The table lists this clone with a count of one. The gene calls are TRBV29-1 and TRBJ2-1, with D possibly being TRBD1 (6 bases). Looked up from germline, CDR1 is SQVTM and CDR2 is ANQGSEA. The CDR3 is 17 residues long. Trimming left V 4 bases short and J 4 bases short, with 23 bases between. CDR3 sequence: CSVATQPAGEWYNEQFF. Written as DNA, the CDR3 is TGCAGCGTTGCCACCCAACCCGCAGGGGAGTGGTACAATGAGCAGTTCTTC.

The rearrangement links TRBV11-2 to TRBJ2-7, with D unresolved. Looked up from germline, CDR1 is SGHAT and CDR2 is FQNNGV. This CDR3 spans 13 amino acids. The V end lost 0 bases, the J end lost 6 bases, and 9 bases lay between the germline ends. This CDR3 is CASSLEFPGEQYF. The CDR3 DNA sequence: TGTGCCAGCAGCTTAGAATTCCCCGGCGAGCAGTACTTC.

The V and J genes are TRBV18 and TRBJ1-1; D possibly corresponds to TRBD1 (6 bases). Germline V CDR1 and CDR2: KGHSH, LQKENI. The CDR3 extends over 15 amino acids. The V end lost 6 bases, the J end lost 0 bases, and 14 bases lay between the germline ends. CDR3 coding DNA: TGTGCCAGCTCCCCAGGACAGACCTTGAACACTGAAGCTTTCTTT. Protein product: CASSPGQTLNTEAFF.

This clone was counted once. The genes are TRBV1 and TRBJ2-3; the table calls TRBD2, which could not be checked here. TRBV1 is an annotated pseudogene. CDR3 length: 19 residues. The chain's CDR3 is CTSSSRGTSGRSSTDTQYF. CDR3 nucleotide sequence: TGCACCAGCAGCTCGAGAGGGACTAGCGGGAGATCTAGCACAGATACGCAGTATTTT.

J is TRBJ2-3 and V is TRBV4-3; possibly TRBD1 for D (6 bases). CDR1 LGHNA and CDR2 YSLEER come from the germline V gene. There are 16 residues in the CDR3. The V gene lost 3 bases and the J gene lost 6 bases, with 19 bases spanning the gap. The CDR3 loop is CASSQHSGTPRDTQYF. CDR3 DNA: TGCGCCAGCAGCCAGCACTCCGGGACACCCAGGGATACGCAGTATTTT.

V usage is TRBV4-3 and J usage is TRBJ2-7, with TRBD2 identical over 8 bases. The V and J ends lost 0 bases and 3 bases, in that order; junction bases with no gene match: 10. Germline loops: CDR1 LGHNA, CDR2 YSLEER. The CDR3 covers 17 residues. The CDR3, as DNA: TGCGCCAGCAGCCAAGATCGACCCAGCGGGGGCCACTACGAGCAGTACTTC. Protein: CASSQDRPSGGHYEQYF.

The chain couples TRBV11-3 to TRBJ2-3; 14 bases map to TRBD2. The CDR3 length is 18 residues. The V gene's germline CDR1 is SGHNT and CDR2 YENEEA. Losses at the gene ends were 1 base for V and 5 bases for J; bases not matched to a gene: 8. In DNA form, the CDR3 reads TGTGCCAGCAGCTTAGGAGAGACTAGCGGGAGGGCCGAAGATACGCAGTATTTT. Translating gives CASSLGETSGRAEDTQYF.

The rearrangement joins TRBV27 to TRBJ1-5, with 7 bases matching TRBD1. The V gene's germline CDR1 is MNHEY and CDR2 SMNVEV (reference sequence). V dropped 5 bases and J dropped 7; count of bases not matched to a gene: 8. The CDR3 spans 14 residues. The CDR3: CASSVNRGGQPQHF. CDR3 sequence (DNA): TGTGCCAGCAGTGTAAACAGGGGTGGACAGCCCCAGCATTTT.

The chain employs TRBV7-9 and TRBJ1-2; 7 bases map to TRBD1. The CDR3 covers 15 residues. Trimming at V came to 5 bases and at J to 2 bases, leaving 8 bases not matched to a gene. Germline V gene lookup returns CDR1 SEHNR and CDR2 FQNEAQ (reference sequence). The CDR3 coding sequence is TGTGCCAGCAGCGACTACGTGACAGGGAACTATGGCTACACCTTC. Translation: CASSDYVTGNYGYTF.

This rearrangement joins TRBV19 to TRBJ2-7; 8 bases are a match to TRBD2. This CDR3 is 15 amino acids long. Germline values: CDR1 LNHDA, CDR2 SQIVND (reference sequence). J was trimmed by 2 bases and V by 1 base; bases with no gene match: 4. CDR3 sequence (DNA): TGTGCCAGTAGTATAGGCCAGCGGGAGCCCTACGAGCAGTACTTC. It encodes CASSIGQREPYEQYF.

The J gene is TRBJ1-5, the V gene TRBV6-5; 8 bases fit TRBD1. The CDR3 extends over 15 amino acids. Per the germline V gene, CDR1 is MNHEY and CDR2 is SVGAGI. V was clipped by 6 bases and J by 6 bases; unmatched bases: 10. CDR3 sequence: CASSLGQGLGQPQHF. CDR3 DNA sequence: TGTGCCAGCAGCCTCGGACAGGGCCTGGGTCAGCCCCAGCATTTT.

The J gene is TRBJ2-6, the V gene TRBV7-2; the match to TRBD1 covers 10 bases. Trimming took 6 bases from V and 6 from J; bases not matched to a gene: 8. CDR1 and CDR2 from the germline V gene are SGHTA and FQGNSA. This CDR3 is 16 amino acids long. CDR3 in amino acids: CASRATGGRMANVLTF. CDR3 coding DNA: TGTGCCAGCAGGGCGACAGGGGGCCGTATGGCCAACGTCCTGACTTTC.

The CDR3 reads CASSSGRRDYGYTF. The CDR3 DNA reads TGTGCCAGTAGCTCCGGCCGGAGAGACTATGGCTACACCTTC. The chain has TRBV19 and TRBJ1-2; no clear D. The CDR3 runs to 14 residues. Trimming stripped 6 bases from V and 3 bases from J, with 14 bases between. CDR1 is LNHDA, CDR2 SQIVND, per germline (reference sequence).